This TCR beta chain was observed in a study of OX40 agonist ivuxolimab in advanced cancers. General observations from the study: Antigen specificity was not determined for the expanded peripheral T cells. Patients with a partial response at 0.1-3.0 mg/kg had among the lowest clonal expansion.

The CDR3 totals 13 residues. The germline V gene encodes CDR1 SGHRS and CDR2 YFSETQ. Trimming cost V 3 bases and J 8 bases, with 14 bases left between them. With respect to this clone: Its target is not known.

Autoimmune disease history or systemic immunosuppression led to patients being barred. Profiled with immunoSEQ multiplex PCR; TCRdb holds only in-frame clones, not every one. Counted here are 70,000 or so clones, more than 75% occurring once; the ten biggest clones make up approximately 0.72%. The sample consisted of CD4+ or CD8+ T cells sorted from blood, taken in a trial of the OX40 agonist ivuxolimab. This clonotype was obtained from an adult with an advanced solid tumor such as melanoma, head and neck, liver or kidney cancer. The J gene is TRBJ1-2, the V gene TRBV5-1, with a weak D call TRBD1 (5 bases). The CDR3: CASSSGGVEGYTF. The CDR3 nucleotides read TGCGCCAGCAGCTCAGGAGGGGTGGAAGGCTACACCTTC. Full variable domain (missing parts from reference TRBV5-1 and TRBJ1-2): KAGVTQTPRYLIKTRGQQVTLSCSPISGHRSVSWYQQTPGQGLQFLFEYFSETQRNKGNFPGRFSGRQFSNSRSEMNVSTLELGDSALYLCASSSGGVEGYTFGSGTRLTVV.